A single sample gave rise to the 5 T cell receptor beta chains below, sequenced in a study of cytomegalovirus exposure and HLA in healthy donors. Use of 60 Vbeta and 13 Jbeta primers characterized the PCR. Clones were read by immunoSEQ multiplex PCR, and TCRdb kept only the in-frame ones, dropping some. The sample includes around 80,000 clones, 65% to 75% of them seen just once. The specimen sequenced was PBMCs. All receptors come from a man between 35 and 55 years old in good health and CMV-seropositive.

This sequence joins TRBV5-5 and TRBJ1-1; TRBD1 matches at 7 bases. Germline CDR1 and CDR2: SGHKS and YYEKEE (reference sequence). Trimming at V came to 5 bases and at J to 2 bases, leaving 6 bases not matched to a gene. This CDR3 has 14 amino acids. The CDR3 DNA reads TGTGCCAGCAGGCCGGGACAGAGTAACACTGAAGCTTTCTTT. Translating gives CASRPGQSNTEAFF. The variable domain in full, with the rest retrieved from reference TRBV5-5 and TRBJ1-1, is DAGVTQSPTHLIKTRGQQVTLRCSPISGHKSVSWYQQVLGQGPQFIFQYYEKEERGRGNFPDRFSARQFPNYSSELNVNALLLGDSALYLCASRPGQSNTEAFFGQGTRLTVV.

The chain couples TRBV10-3 to TRBJ1-6; 8 positions match TRBD1. The V segment lost 0 bases and the J segment 10 bases; nucleotides outside the gene matches: 11. CDR1 is ENHRY, CDR2 SYGVKD, per germline. The CDR3 runs 17 residues. Here the CDR3 reads CAISESIRTGNLSPLHF. CDR3 coding DNA: TGTGCCATCAGTGAGTCGATCAGGACAGGGAATTTGTCACCCCTCCACTTT.

This chain joins TRBV27 and TRBJ2-4; D gene uncertain. In germline, CDR1 is MNHEY, CDR2 SMNVEV (reference sequence). V was trimmed by 8 bases and J by 0 bases, leaving 14 bases between them. This CDR3 region has 15 residues. CDR3 in amino acids: CASAEQPLAKNIQYF. The CDR3 DNA is TGTGCCAGCGCGGAACAACCCCTAGCCAAAAACATTCAGTACTTC.

This chain connects TRBV11-2 to TRBJ1-3; no firm D call. Germline V gene lookup returns CDR1 SGHAT and CDR2 FQNNGV. Deletions cut 2 bases from V and 2 bases from J, with 7 bases between. This CDR3 contains 14 residues. The CDR3 DNA is TGTGCCAGCAGCTTATTTCAGGCTGGAAACACCATATATTTT. It is translated as CASSLFQAGNTIYF.

This chain connects TRBV11-2 to TRBJ2-7; no definite D call. The germline gives CDR1 SGHAT, CDR2 FQNNGV. The ends were cut back, 1 base at V and 2 bases at J, with 9 bases in the middle. The CDR3 totals 14 residues. The DNA for the CDR3 is TGTGCCAGCAGCTTAGGGTCTATGGCCTACGAGCAGTACTTC. Translation gives CASSLGSMAYEQYF. The full variable domain, its missing parts supplied by reference TRBV11-2 and TRBJ2-7, is EAGVAQSPRYKIIEKRQSVAFWCNPISGHATLYWYQQILGQGPKLLIQFQNNGVVDDSQLPKDRFSAERLKGVDSTLKIQPAKLEDSAVYLCASSLGSMAYEQYFGPGTRLTVT.